This T cell receptor beta chain stems from a study of control samples from healthy donors and cancer patients. Germline V gene lookup returns CDR1 SNHLY and CDR2 FYNNEI. The ends lost 7 bases at V and 0 bases at J; junction bases unmatched: 12. This CDR3 spans 17 amino acids. Sequencing used immunoSEQ multiplex PCR; TCRdb keeps in-frame clones, though not all of them. Of some 150,000 clones in the sample, roughly 94% were seen once. The sequence came from a man aged 40-49 years in good health. The sequenced sample consisted of blood. This chain joins TRBV2 and TRBJ2-7; 10 bases match TRBD2. CDR3 region: CASTSRTSGISSYEQYF. Here the CDR3 DNA reads TGTGCCAGCACCTCGAGAACTAGCGGGATCTCCTCCTACGAGCAGTACTTC.